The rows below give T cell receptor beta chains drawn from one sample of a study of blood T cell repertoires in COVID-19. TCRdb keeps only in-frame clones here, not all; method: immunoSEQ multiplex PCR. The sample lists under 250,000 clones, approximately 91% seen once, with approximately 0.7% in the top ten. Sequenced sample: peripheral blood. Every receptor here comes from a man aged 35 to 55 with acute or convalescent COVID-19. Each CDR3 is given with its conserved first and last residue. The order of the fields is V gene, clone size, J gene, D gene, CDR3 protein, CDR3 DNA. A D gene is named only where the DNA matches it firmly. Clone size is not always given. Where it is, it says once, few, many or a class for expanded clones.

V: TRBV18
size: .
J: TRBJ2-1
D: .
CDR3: CASSPSGPTGGESNEQFF
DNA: TGTGCCAGCTCACCTTCGGGTCCAACCGGGGGTGAGTCCAATGAGCAGTTCTTC

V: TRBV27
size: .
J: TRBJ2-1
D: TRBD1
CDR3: CASSDPGQPIGGEQFF
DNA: TGTGCCAGCAGTGACCCGGGACAGCCCATCGGCGGTGAGCAGTTCTTC

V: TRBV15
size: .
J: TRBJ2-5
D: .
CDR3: CATSRGGLSQEIQYF
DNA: TGTGCCACCAGCAGAGGGGGGCTCTCCCAAGAGATCCAGTACTTC

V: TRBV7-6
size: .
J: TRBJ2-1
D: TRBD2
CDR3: CASSLVASGATGYNEQFF
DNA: TGTGCCAGCAGCTTGGTTGCTAGCGGGGCCACGGGGTACAATGAGCAGTTCTTC

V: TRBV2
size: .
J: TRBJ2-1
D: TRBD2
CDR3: CASSAGLATSGQFF
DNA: TGTGCCAGCAGTGCCGGACTAGCGACCAGCGGGCAGTTCTTC

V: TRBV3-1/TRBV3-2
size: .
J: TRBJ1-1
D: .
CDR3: CASRGAPDTEAFF
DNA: TGTGCCAGCAGAGGGGCCCCGGACACTGAAGCTTTCTTT

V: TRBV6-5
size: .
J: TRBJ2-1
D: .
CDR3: CASSYTGNEQFF
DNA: TGTGCCAGCAGTTACACGGGGAATGAGCAGTTCTTC

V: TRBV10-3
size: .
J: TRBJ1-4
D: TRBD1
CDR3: CAISDSWTGFNEKLFF
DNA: TGTGCCATCAGTGACTCCTGGACAGGGTTTAATGAAAAACTGTTTTTT

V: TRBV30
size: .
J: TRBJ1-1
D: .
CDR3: CAWAQGSTEAFF
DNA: TGTGCCTGGGCTCAGGGGAGCACTGAAGCTTTCTTT

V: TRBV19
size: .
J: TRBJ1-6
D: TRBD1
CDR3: CASSKGTAPNSPLHF
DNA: TGTGCCAGTAGTAAAGGGACAGCCCCAAATTCACCCCTCCACTTT

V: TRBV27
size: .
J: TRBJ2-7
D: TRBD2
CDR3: CASSLSAPFLADYEQYF
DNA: TGTGCCAGCAGTTTATCGGCCCCGTTCCTAGCGGACTACGAGCAGTACTTC

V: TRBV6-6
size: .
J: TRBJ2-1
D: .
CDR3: CASSYSRPDYNEQFF
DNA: TGTGCCAGCAGTTACTCGAGGCCGGACTACAATGAGCAGTTCTTC

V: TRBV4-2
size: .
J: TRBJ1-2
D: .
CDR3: CASSHRDMTNYGYTF
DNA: TGTGCCAGCAGCCACCGGGACATGACTAACTATGGCTACACCTTC

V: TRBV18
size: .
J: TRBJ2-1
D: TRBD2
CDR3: CASSPPTSGRYNEQFF
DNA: TGTGCCAGCTCACCACCGACTAGCGGGAGGTACAATGAGCAGTTCTTC

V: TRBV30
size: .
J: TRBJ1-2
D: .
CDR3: CAWTPQSYGYTF
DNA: TGTGCCTGGACCCCCCAGTCGTATGGCTACACCTTC

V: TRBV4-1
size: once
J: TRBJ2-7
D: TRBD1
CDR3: CASSQEWTGPYEQYF
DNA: TGCGCCAGCAGCCAGGAATGGACAGGCCCCTACGAGCAGTACTTC

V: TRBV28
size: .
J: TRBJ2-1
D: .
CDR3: CASSLERRGEQFF
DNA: TGTGCCAGCAGTTTGGAGCGGCGAGGGGAGCAGTTCTTC

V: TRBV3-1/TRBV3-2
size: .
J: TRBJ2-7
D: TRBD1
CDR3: CASSQSGTALYF
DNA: TGTGCCAGCAGCCAATCCGGGACAGCCTTGTACTTC

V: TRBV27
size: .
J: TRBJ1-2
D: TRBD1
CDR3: CASSSWTGGSLYGYTF
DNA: TGTGCCAGCAGTTCCTGGACAGGGGGCTCGTTGTATGGCTACACCTTC

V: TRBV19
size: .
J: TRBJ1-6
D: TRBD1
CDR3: CASSIGLTGNSPLHF
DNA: TGTGCCAGTAGTATAGGGCTGACAGGGAATTCACCCCTCCACTTT

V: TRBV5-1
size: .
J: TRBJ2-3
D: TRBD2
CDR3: CASSLSLAGGNTDTQYF
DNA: TGCGCCAGCAGCTTGTCGCTAGCGGGAGGGAACACAGATACGCAGTATTTT

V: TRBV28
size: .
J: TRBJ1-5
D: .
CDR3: CASRTSWVGVSNQPQHF
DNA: TGTGCCAGCAGAACCAGCTGGGTAGGGGTGAGCAATCAGCCCCAGCATTTT

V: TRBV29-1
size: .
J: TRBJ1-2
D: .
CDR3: CSVVEPGYGYTF
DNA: TGCAGCGTTGTAGAGCCGGGGTATGGCTACACCTTC

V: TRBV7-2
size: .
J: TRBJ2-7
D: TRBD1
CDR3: CASSVTQGTEAEQYF
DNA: TGTGCCAGCAGCGTTACTCAGGGGACAGAGGCCGAGCAGTACTTC

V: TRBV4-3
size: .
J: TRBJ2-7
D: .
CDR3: CASSTRVRQDYEQYF
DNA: TGCGCCAGCAGCACGAGGGTGCGACAAGACTACGAGCAGTACTTC

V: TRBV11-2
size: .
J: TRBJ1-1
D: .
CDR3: CASSLDPYTEAFF
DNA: TGTGCCAGCAGCTTAGATCCGTACACTGAAGCTTTCTTT

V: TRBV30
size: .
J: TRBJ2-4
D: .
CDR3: CAWSVGGSGNIQYF
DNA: TGTGCCTGGAGTGTGGGGGGAAGTGGAAACATTCAGTACTTC

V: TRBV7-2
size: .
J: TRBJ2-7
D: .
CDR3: CASSVGVGGPIHEQYF
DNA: TGTGCCAGCAGCGTCGGAGTCGGCGGGCCTATCCACGAGCAGTACTTC